The clone carrying this T cell receptor (beta chain) was detected ten times or more. Its target is unknown. This sample was taken from a study of CD8 T cells in ankylosing spondylitis. Notes on the study in general: Enrichment of disease-linked clones was reportedly significant in matched ankylosing spondylitis synovial fluid.

TCRdb ran MiXCR on the 5' RACE reads and lists one entry per CDR3 protein. The data hold around 180,000 distinct CDR3 sequences, with roughly 20% observed a single time. V was shortened by 7 bases and J by 3 bases, with 7 bases between the two germline ends. CDR3 length: 12 amino acids. This sequence originates from a male donor between 5 and 29 years old with ankylosing spondylitis or in good health (not recorded which). The rearrangement links TRBV12-3 or TRBV12-4 to TRBJ1-5, with D possibly being TRBD1 (6 bases). The sequenced sample consisted of blood, either unsorted or a sorted T cell fraction (not recorded which). The CDR3 region has the DNA TGTGCCAGCAACAGGGACAATCAGCCCCAGCATTTT. Translation gives CASNRDNQPQHF.